Below are 6 T cell receptor beta chains sequenced from a single sample in a study of T cells after yellow fever vaccination. TCRdb re-called the 5' RACE reads with MiXCR, one entry per CDR3 protein. The repertoire consists of more than 90,000 distinct CDR3 sequences, with 7.2% occurring once and the leading ten covering 2.7%. Source: CD4+ T cells sorted from PBMCs, taken about 41 days after the first yellow fever vaccination. These receptor sequences come from a man between 18 and 35 years old who received the YFV17D yellow fever vaccine.

This clonotype was seen just once. The chain employs TRBV6-2 or TRBV6-3 and TRBJ2-5, with TRBD2 identical over 13 bases. CDR3 length: 15 residues. The germline gives CDR1 MNHEY, CDR2 SVGEGT. With 7 bases clipped from V and 5 bases from J, the junction kept 7 bases outside the gene matches. The CDR3 coding sequence is TGTGCCAGCAATACCGGACTAGCGGGGGTTGAGACCCAGTACTTC. This gives the protein CASNTGLAGVETQYF.

This clonotype was picked up one time. The V call is TRBV3-1, the J call TRBJ1-6; 7 bases are shared with TRBD1. The CDR3 runs to 17 residues. The germline V gene has CDR1 LGHDT and CDR2 YNNKEL (reference sequence). Unmatched junction bases numbered 12, after V lost 10 bases and J lost 0 bases. CDR3 in amino acids: CATSLRQGSSYNSPLHF. The CDR3 bases are TGTGCCACCAGTTTACGACAGGGTAGCTCCTATAATTCACCCCTCCACTTT.

The rearrangement links TRBV18 to TRBJ2-5; weak D call: TRBD1 (6 bases). The V end lost 4 bases, the J end lost 5 bases, and 17 bases lay between the germline ends. Germline V CDR1 and CDR2: KGHSH, LQKENI. The CDR3 is 15 amino acids. The CDR3 nucleotides read TGTGCCAGCTCACGGACAGCCGGGGATTTGGAGACCCAGTACTTC. As protein: CASSRTAGDLETQYF. Supplemented by reference TRBV18 and TRBJ2-5, the full variable domain reads NAGVMQNPRHLVRRRGQEARLRCSPMKGHSHVYWYRQLPEEGLKFMVYLQKENIIDESGMPKERFSAEFPKEGPSILRIQQVVRGDSAAYFCASSRTAGDLETQYFGPGTRLLVL.

About this clonotype: Given a much more abundant clone one base away, this may be a read error. The V gene is TRBV12-3 or TRBV12-4, the J gene TRBJ2-1; D not certain. V was cut by 3 bases and J by 10 bases, with 7 bases left in between. This CDR3 contains 11 residues. CDR3: CASSLNVEQFF. CDR3 coding DNA: TGTGCCAGCAGTTTGAATGTCGAGCAGTTCTTC.

This clonotype showed up many times. The J gene is TRBJ1-1, the V gene TRBV3-1, with D perhaps TRBD1 (5 bases). The ends were cut back, 4 bases at V and 1 base at J, with 7 bases in the middle. The CDR3 length is 13 residues. Germline V gene data show CDR1 as LGHDT and CDR2 as YNNKEL (reference sequence). In nucleotides, the CDR3 is TGTGCCAGCAGCCGGGGGACGAACACTGAAGCTTTCTTT. Its translation is CASSRGTNTEAFF.

This clonotype was seen many times. V and J are TRBV5-1 and TRBJ2-5; the match to TRBD1 covers 7 bases. This CDR3 has 14 residues. Germline V gene data show CDR1 as SGHRS and CDR2 as YFSETQ. V was pared by 2 bases and J by 5 bases, with 6 bases of the junction left unmatched. CDR3: CASSFQGERETQYF. The CDR3 DNA follows: TGCGCCAGCAGCTTCCAGGGGGAAAGGGAGACCCAGTACTTC.